This entry describes one TCR beta chain. This entry belongs to a study of somatic mutations in cytotoxic T cells in rheumatoid arthritis. Study-wide context: Flow sorting of some V beta antibody-stained T cells reached nearly 100% purity, with V beta1+ cells also TCRB-sequenced.

Germline CDR1 and CDR2: MNHNY and SVGAGI (reference sequence). V was clipped by 5 bases and J by 1 base, with 5 bases between them. The CDR3 is 12 amino acids. Produced via immunoSEQ multiplex PCR; TCRdb's table is partial and in-frame only. The top ten hold 36% of the sample, which has under 5,000 clones, around 87% seen once. The clonotype originates from a woman aged 45-60 years with rheumatoid arthritis. The rearrangement links TRBV6-6 to TRBJ1-2; D is unresolved. The sequenced sample consisted of CD8+ T cells sorted from blood. The CDR3 spells CASSPGNYGYTF. In DNA, the CDR3 is TGTGCCAGCAGTCCGGGTAACTATGGCTACACCTTC.